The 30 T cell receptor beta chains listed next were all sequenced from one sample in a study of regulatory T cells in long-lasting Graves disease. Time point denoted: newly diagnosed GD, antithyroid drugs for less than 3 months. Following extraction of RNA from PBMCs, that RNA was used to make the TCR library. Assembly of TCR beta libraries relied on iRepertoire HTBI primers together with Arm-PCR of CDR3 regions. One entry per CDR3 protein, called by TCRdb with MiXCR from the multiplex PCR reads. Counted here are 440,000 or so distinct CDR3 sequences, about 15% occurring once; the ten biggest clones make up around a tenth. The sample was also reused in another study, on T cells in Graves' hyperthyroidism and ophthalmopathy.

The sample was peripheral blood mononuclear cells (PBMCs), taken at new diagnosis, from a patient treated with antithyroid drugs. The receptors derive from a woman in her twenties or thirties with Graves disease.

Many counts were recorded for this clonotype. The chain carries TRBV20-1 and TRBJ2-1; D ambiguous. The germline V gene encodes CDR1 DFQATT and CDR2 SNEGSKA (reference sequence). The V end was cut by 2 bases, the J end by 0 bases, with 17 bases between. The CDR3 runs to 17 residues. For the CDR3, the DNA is TGCAGTGCTAGACAAACACTACGGTACAGCTCCTACAATGAGCAGTTCTTC. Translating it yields CSARQTLRYSSYNEQFF.

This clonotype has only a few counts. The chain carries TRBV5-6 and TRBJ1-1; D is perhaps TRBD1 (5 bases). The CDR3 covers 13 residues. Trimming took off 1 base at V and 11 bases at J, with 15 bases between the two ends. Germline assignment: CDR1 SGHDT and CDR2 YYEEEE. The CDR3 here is CASSLRQQPGAFF. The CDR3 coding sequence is TGTGCCAGCAGCTTGAGACAGCAACCCGGGGCTTTCTTT.

CDR3: CASSLDEGLAGRTGELFF. The DNA for the CDR3 is TGTGCCAGCAGCTTAGATGAGGGACTAGCGGGAAGAACCGGGGAGCTGTTTTTT. V is TRBV11-2 and J is TRBJ2-2; 13 bases map to TRBD2. J lost 5 bases, V lost 0 bases, and 6 bases had no gene match. Germline assignment: CDR1 SGHAT and CDR2 FQNNGV. The length of the CDR3 is 18 residues.

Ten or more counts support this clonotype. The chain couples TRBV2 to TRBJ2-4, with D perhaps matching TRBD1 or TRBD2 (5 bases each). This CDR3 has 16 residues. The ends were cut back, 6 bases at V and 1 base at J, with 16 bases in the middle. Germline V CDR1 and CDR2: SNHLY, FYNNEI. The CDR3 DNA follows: TGTGCCAGCAGCCCCAGGGTCGGGGCGGCCAAAAACATTCAGTACTTC. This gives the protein CASSPRVGAAKNIQYF.

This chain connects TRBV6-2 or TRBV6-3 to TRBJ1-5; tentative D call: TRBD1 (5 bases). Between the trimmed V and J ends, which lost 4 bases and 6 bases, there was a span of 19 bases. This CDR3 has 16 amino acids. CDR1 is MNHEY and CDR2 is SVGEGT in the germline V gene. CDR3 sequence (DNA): TGTGCCAGCAGTTCCCTCTTTGAGGGGCAGCTTCAGCCCCAGCATTTT. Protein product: CASSSLFEGQLQPQHF.

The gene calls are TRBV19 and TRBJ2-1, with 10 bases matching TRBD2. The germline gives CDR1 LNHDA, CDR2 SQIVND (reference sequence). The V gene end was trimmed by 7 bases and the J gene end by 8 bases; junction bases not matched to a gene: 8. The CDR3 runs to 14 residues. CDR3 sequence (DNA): TGTGCCAGTAAGGCTAGCGGGAGCGGCGATGAGCAGTTCTTC. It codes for CASKASGSGDEQFF.

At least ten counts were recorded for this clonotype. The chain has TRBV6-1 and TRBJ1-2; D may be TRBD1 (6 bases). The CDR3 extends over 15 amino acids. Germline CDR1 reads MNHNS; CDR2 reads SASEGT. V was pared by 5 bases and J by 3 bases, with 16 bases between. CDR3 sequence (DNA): TGTGCCAGCAGTCTCGGACAGTTGTCCTACTATGGCTACACCTTC. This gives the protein CASSLGQLSYYGYTF.

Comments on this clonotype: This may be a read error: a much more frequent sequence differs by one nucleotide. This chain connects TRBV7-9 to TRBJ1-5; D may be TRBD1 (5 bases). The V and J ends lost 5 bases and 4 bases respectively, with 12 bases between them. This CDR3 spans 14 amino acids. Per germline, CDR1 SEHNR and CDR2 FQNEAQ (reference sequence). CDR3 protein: CASSRGGENQPQHF. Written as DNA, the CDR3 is TGTGCCAGCAGCCGGGGGGGTGAGAATCAGCCCCAGCATTTT.

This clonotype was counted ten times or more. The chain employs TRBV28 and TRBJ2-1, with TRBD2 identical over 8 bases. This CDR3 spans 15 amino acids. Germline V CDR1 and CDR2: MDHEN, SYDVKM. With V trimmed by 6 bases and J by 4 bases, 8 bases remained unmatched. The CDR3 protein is CASRFSSGGYNEQFF. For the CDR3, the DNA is TGTGCCAGCAGGTTTTCGAGCGGGGGATACAATGAGCAGTTCTTC. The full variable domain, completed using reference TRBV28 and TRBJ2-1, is DVKVTQSSRYLVKRTGEKVFLECVQDMDHENMFWYRQDPGLGLRLIYFSYDVKMKEKGDIPEGYSVSREKKERFSLILESASTNQTSMYLCASRFSSGGYNEQFFGPGTRLTVL.

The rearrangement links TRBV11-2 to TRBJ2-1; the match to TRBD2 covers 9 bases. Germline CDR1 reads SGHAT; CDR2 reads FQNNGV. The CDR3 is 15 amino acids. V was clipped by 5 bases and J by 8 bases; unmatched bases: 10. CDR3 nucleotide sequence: TGTGCCAGCAGCCGGGGGCGGGAGGGCCGGGATGAGCAGTTCTTC. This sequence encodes CASSRGREGRDEQFF.

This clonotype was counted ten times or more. CDR3 coding DNA: TGTGCCAGCAGCCTCCCCTGGACAGCCGGGGAGCTGTTTTTT. Its protein is CASSLPWTAGELFF. The chain is built from TRBV7-9 and TRBJ2-2, with a weak D call TRBD1 (6 bases). Germline loops: CDR1 SEHNR, CDR2 FQNEAQ (reference sequence). V dropped 5 bases and J dropped 6 bases, with 13 bases sitting between them. This CDR3 region has 14 residues.

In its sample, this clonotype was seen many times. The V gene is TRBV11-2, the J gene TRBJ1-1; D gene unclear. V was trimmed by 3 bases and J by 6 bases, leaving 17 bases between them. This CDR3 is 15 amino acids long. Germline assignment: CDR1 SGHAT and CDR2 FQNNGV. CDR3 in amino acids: CASSFGTLGRAEAFF. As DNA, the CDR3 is TGTGCCAGCAGCTTTGGAACCCTCGGGAGAGCTGAAGCTTTCTTT.

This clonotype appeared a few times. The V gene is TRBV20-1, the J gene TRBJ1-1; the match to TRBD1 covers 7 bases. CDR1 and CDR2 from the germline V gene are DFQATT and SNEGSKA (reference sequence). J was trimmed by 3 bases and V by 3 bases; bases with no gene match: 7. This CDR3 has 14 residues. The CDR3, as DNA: TGCAGTGCTAGCCCCGCAGGGGGAGACACTGAAGCTTTCTTT. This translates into CSASPAGGDTEAFF.

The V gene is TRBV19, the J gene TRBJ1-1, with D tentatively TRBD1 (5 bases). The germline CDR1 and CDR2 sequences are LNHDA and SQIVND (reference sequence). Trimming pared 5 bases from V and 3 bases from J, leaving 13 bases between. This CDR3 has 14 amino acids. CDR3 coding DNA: TGTGCCAGTAGTTCCTTAGGGGTTGACACTGAAGCTTTCTTT. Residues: CASSSLGVDTEAFF.

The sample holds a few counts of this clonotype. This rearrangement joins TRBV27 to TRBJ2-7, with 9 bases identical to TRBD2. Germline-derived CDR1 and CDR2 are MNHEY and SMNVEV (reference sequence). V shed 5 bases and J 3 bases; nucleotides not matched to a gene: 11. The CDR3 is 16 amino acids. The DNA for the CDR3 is TGTGCCAGCAGTCCCCGCGGGAGGGCCGGAGGCTACGAGCAGTACTTC. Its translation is CASSPRGRAGGYEQYF.

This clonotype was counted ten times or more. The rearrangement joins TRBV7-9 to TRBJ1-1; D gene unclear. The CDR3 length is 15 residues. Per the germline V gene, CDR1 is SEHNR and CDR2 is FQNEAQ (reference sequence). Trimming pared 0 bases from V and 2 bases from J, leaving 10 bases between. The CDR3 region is CASSLALGENTEAFF. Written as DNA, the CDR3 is TGTGCCAGCAGCTTAGCGCTCGGGGAAAACACTGAAGCTTTCTTT.

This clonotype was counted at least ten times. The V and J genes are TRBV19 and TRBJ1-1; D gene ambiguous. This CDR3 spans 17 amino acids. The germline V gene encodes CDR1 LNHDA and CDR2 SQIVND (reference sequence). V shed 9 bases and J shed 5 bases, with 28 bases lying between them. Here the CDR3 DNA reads TGTGCCAGCCTCCGGACCATAGTGCCTTCCATGGGAACTGAAGCTTTCTTT. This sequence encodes CASLRTIVPSMGTEAFF.

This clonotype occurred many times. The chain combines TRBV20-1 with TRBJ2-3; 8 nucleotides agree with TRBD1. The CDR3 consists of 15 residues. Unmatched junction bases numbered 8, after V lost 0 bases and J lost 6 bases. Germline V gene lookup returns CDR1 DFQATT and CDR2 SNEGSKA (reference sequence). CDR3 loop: CSARDLGRGRDTQYF. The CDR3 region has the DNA TGCAGTGCTAGAGATCTGGGCAGGGGGCGGGATACGCAGTATTTT.

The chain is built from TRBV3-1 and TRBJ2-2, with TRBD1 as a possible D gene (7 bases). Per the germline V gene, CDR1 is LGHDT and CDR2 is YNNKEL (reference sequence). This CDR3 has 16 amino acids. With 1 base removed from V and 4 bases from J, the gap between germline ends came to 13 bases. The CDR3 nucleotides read TGTGCCAGCAGCCAAGTGGCAGGGGGGAGCACCGGGGAGCTGTTTTTT. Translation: CASSQVAGGSTGELFF.

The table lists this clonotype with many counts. CDR3: CASSVAGGMDGYTF. DNA for the CDR3: TGTGCCAGCAGCGTAGCGGGGGGTATGGATGGCTACACCTTC. The V call is TRBV9, the J call TRBJ1-2; D possibly corresponds to TRBD1 (5 bases). V lost 0 bases and J 6 bases, leaving 12 bases between the germline ends. Germline CDR1 and CDR2: SGDLS and YYNGEE. CDR3 length equals 14 residues.

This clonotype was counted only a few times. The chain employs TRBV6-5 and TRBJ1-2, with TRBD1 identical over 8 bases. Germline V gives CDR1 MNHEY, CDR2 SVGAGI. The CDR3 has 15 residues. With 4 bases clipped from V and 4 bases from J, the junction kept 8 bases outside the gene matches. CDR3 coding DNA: TGTGCCAGCAGTTTCACCCGGACAGGGCTCTATGGCTACACCTTC. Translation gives CASSFTRTGLYGYTF.

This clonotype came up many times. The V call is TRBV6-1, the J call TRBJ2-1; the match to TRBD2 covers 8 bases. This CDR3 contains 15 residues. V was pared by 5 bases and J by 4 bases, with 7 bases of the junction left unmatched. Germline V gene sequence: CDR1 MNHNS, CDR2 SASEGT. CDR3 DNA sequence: TGTGCCAGCAGTCACGCCGGCGGGAGGTACAATGAGCAGTTCTTC. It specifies CASSHAGGRYNEQFF.

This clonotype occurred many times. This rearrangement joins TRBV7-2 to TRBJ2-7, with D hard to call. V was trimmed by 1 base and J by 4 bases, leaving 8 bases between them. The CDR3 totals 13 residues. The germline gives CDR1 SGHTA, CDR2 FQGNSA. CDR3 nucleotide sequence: TGTGCCAGCAGCTTAGGTAGGAAATACGAGCAGTACTTC. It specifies CASSLGRKYEQYF.

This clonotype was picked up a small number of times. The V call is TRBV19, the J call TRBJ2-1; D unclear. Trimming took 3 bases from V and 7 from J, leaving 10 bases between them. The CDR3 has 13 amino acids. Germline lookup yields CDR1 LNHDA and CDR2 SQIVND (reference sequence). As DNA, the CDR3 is TGTGCCAGTAGTATTTCTATGAGGAATGAGCAGTTCTTC. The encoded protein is CASSISMRNEQFF.

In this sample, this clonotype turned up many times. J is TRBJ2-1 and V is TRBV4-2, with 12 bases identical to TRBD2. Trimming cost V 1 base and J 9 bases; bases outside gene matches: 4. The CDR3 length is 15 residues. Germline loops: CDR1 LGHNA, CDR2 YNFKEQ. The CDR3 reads CASSQASGRAFEQFF. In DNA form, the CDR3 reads TGTGCCAGCAGCCAAGCTAGCGGGAGGGCCTTTGAGCAGTTCTTC.

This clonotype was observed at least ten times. CDR3 residues: CASSWNYHTQYF. CDR3 nucleotide sequence: TGTGCCAGCAGTTGGAACTACCATACGCAGTATTTT. The chain employs TRBV6-5 and TRBJ2-3; no reliable D call. The CDR3 has 12 residues. Germline CDR1 is MNHEY and CDR2 is SVGAGI. Trimming removed 4 bases from V and 7 bases from J, with 9 bases in between.

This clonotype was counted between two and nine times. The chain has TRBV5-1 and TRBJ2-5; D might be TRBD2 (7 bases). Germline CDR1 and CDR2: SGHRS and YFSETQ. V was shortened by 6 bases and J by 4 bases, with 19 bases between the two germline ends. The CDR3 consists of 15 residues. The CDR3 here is CASTLEGGGAETQYF. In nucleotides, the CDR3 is TGCGCCAGCACTCTTGAGGGGGGAGGGGCAGAGACCCAGTACTTC.

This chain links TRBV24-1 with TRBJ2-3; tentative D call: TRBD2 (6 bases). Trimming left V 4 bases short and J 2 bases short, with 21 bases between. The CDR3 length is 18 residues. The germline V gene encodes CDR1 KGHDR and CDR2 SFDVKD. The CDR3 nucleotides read TGTGCCACCAGTGAACCGACACCTAGCGACCTTATCACAGATACGCAGTATTTT. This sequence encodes CATSEPTPSDLITDTQYF.

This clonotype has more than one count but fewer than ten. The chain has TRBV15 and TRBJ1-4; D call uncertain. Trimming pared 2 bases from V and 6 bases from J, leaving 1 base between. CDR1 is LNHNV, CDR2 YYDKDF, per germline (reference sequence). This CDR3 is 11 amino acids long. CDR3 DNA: TGTGCCACCAGCAGATATGAAAAACTGTTTTTT. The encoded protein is CATSRYEKLFF. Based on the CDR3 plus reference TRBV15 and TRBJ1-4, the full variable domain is DAMVIQNPRYQVTQFGKPVTLSCSQTLNHNVMYWYQQKSSQAPKLLFHYYDKDFNNEADTPDNFQSRRPNTSFCFLDIRSPGLGDTAMYLCATSRYEKLFFGSGTQLSVL.

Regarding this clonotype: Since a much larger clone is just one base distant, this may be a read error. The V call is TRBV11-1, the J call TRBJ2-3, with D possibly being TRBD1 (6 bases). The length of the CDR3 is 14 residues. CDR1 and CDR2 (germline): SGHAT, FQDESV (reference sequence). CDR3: CASSLANRDTEALF. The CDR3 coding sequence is TGTGCCAGCAGCTTAGCCAACCGGGACACTGAAGCTCTCTTT.